The 9 T cell receptor beta chains in this list originate from one sample, sequenced in a study of T cell responses to AZD1222 COVID-19 vaccine. Profiling relied on immunoSEQ multiplex PCR, and the TCRdb table lists in-frame clones only, not all of them. The sample lists 120,000 to 150,000 clones; just over 90% were seen once. This specimen consisted of peripheral blood, obtained on day 0 of MenACWY control vaccination. These receptor sequences come from an adult in good health.

This clone came up once. This chain links TRBV7-9 with TRBJ1-4; maybe TRBD1 (5 bases). This CDR3 spans 13 amino acids. CDR1 is SEHNR and CDR2 is FQNEAQ in the germline V gene (reference sequence). Between the trimmed V and J ends, which lost 8 bases and 7 bases, there was a span of 14 bases. The CDR3 DNA reads as TGTGCCAGCGGATATCAGGGAATTGAAAAACTGTTTTTT. This gives the protein CASGYQGIEKLFF.

This sequence joins TRBV24-1 and TRBJ2-3; 9 bases fit TRBD1. The CDR3 is 16 residues long. Trimming removed 3 bases from V and 2 bases from J; junction bases left unmatched: 5. Germline V gene data show CDR1 as KGHDR and CDR2 as SFDVKD. The DNA of the CDR3 is TGTGCCACCAGTGATCCGGGACAGGGTTCCACAGATACGCAGTATTTT. Residues: CATSDPGQGSTDTQYF.

The chain employs TRBV24-1 and TRBJ2-1; D remains ambiguous. With 5 bases removed from V and 2 bases from J, the gap between germline ends came to 12 bases. The CDR3 is made up of 15 amino acids. From germline, CDR1 is KGHDR and CDR2 SFDVKD. Here the CDR3 reads CATSALSEAYNEQFF. CDR3 nucleotides: TGTGCCACCAGTGCCTTGAGTGAGGCCTACAATGAGCAGTTCTTC.

To note about this clone: One junction end disagrees with the germline gene, perhaps due to a read error. This chain connects TRBV5-4 to TRBJ2-1, with 8 bases identical to TRBD2. The CDR3 is made up of 13 amino acids. CDR1 and CDR2 (germline): SGHNT, YYREEE (reference sequence). CDR3 DNA: TGTGCCGGCAGCGGGGGCCCCTACAATGAGCAGTTCTTC. The encoded protein is CAGSGGPYNEQFF. The variable domain in full, with the rest retrieved from reference TRBV5-4 and TRBJ2-1, is ETGVTQSPTHLIKTRGQQVTLRCSSQSGHNTVSWYQQALGQGPQFIFQYYREEENGRGNFPPRFSGLQFPNYSSELNVNALELDDSALYLCAGSGGPYNEQFFGPGTRLTVL.

For this clone: The same CDR3 also results from other DNA sequences found in this sample. The CDR3: CASSFGPLDTQYF. CDR3 nucleotides: TGTGCCAGCAGCTTCGGACCCTTAGATACGCAGTATTTT. The J gene is TRBJ2-3, the V gene TRBV7-2; D remains unclear. Trimming shortened V by 3 bases and J by 5 bases, and 9 bases separated the two germline ends. Germline V gene sequence: CDR1 SGHTA, CDR2 FQGNSA. The CDR3 has 13 residues.

The chain joins TRBV5-5 to TRBJ1-1; no firm D call. The germline V gene has CDR1 SGHKS and CDR2 YYEKEE (reference sequence). The CDR3 runs to 14 residues. The germline V and J ends were trimmed by 4 bases and 0 bases, with 10 bases remaining between them. The chain's CDR3 is CASSPQMMNTEAFF. CDR3 nucleotide sequence: TGTGCCAGCAGCCCGCAGATGATGAACACTGAAGCTTTCTTT.

The chain carries TRBV27 and TRBJ1-1, with 7 positions matching TRBD1. After removal of 3 bases from V and 1 base from J, the junction contained 2 bases not matched to a gene. CDR3 length: 14 amino acids. Germline lookup yields CDR1 MNHEY and CDR2 SMNVEV (reference sequence). For the CDR3, the DNA is TGTGCCAGCAGTTTGGGACAGACGAACACTGAAGCTTTCTTT. This sequence encodes CASSLGQTNTEAFF.

The chain combines TRBV7-8 with TRBJ1-2; D not certain. With 5 bases removed from V and 7 bases from J, the gap between germline ends came to 14 bases. Germline V gives CDR1 SGHVS, CDR2 FQNEAQ. CDR3 length equals 13 residues. The CDR3 sequence is CASSPAPGIGYTF. The DNA of the CDR3 is TGTGCCAGCAGCCCAGCCCCGGGGATTGGCTACACCTTC.

This clone occurred once. The chain combines TRBV5-1 with TRBJ2-7, with D possibly being TRBD1 (6 bases). CDR1 SGHRS and CDR2 YFSETQ come from the germline V gene. V gave up 0 bases and J gave up 3 bases, with 10 bases separating them. The length of the CDR3 is 14 residues. The CDR3 coding sequence is TGCGCCAGCAGCTTGGCGCCCAGGGGCTACGAGCAGTACTTC. Amino acids: CASSLAPRGYEQYF.